Given below is one T cell receptor beta chain in context. Its antigen is undetermined. This sample was included in a study of graft-versus-host responses after intestinal transplantation. Profiled with immunoSEQ multiplex PCR; TCRdb holds only in-frame clones, not every one. The sample shows tens of thousands of clones, 85% to 95% of them seen only once. Study-level points and caveats: GvH clones detected in recipient marrow included some appearing first in ileum or blood.

The TCR originated in a human donor who received an intestinal transplant. This specimen consisted of unstimulated CD8+ T cells sorted from spleen or lymph node cells, obtained before intestinal transplant.

The DNA for the CDR3 is TGCAGCGTTGAATGGCCACAAAACTATGGCTACACCTTC. As protein: CSVEWPQNYGYTF. The V gene is TRBV29-1, the J gene TRBJ1-2, with D hard to call. The CDR3 contains 13 residues. V lost 2 bases and J lost 2, with 9 bases in between. Germline V gene data show CDR1 as SQVTM and CDR2 as ANQGSEA.